This TCR beta chain was sequenced for a study of Ad26.COV2.S vaccination and SARS-CoV-2 variants. Study context: Donor participated within the Ad26.COV2.S arm of the COV1001 trial. By the intramuscular route, Ad26.COV2.S was given once, or twice 56 days apart. General study points: Participants in the vaccine arm had higher spike-specific TCR breadth; placebo recipients had lower.

Germline V gene lookup returns CDR1 MDHEN and CDR2 SYDVKM. Trimming stripped 2 bases from V and 15 bases from J, with 17 bases between. The CDR3 is made up of 13 amino acids. For this clone: Its antigen remains unknown.

Treatment indicated: roughly 18 received Ad26.COV2.S at low or high dose, single or two shots; five or six received placebo; per-sample allocation not given. On day 63 after the first injection, vaccine and placebo recipients gave samples. Aged 18-55 years, donor was enrolled in Boston in about 2020. Here immunoSEQ multiplex PCR was the method, and the copy in TCRdb shows in-frame clones only, minus some. The sample holds around 370,000 clones, around 84% seen once. This receptor was obtained from a person between 18 and 65 years old who received the Ad26.COV2.S COVID-19 vaccine or a placebo. The input for sequencing was peripheral blood, taken in a trial of Ad26.COV2.S vaccine versus placebo. V and J are TRBV28 and TRBJ1-5; D is undetermined. CDR3 in DNA: TGTGCCAGCAGTTTAATTCCCGACCGCCCGCTGCATTTT. This sequence encodes CASSLIPDRPLHF.